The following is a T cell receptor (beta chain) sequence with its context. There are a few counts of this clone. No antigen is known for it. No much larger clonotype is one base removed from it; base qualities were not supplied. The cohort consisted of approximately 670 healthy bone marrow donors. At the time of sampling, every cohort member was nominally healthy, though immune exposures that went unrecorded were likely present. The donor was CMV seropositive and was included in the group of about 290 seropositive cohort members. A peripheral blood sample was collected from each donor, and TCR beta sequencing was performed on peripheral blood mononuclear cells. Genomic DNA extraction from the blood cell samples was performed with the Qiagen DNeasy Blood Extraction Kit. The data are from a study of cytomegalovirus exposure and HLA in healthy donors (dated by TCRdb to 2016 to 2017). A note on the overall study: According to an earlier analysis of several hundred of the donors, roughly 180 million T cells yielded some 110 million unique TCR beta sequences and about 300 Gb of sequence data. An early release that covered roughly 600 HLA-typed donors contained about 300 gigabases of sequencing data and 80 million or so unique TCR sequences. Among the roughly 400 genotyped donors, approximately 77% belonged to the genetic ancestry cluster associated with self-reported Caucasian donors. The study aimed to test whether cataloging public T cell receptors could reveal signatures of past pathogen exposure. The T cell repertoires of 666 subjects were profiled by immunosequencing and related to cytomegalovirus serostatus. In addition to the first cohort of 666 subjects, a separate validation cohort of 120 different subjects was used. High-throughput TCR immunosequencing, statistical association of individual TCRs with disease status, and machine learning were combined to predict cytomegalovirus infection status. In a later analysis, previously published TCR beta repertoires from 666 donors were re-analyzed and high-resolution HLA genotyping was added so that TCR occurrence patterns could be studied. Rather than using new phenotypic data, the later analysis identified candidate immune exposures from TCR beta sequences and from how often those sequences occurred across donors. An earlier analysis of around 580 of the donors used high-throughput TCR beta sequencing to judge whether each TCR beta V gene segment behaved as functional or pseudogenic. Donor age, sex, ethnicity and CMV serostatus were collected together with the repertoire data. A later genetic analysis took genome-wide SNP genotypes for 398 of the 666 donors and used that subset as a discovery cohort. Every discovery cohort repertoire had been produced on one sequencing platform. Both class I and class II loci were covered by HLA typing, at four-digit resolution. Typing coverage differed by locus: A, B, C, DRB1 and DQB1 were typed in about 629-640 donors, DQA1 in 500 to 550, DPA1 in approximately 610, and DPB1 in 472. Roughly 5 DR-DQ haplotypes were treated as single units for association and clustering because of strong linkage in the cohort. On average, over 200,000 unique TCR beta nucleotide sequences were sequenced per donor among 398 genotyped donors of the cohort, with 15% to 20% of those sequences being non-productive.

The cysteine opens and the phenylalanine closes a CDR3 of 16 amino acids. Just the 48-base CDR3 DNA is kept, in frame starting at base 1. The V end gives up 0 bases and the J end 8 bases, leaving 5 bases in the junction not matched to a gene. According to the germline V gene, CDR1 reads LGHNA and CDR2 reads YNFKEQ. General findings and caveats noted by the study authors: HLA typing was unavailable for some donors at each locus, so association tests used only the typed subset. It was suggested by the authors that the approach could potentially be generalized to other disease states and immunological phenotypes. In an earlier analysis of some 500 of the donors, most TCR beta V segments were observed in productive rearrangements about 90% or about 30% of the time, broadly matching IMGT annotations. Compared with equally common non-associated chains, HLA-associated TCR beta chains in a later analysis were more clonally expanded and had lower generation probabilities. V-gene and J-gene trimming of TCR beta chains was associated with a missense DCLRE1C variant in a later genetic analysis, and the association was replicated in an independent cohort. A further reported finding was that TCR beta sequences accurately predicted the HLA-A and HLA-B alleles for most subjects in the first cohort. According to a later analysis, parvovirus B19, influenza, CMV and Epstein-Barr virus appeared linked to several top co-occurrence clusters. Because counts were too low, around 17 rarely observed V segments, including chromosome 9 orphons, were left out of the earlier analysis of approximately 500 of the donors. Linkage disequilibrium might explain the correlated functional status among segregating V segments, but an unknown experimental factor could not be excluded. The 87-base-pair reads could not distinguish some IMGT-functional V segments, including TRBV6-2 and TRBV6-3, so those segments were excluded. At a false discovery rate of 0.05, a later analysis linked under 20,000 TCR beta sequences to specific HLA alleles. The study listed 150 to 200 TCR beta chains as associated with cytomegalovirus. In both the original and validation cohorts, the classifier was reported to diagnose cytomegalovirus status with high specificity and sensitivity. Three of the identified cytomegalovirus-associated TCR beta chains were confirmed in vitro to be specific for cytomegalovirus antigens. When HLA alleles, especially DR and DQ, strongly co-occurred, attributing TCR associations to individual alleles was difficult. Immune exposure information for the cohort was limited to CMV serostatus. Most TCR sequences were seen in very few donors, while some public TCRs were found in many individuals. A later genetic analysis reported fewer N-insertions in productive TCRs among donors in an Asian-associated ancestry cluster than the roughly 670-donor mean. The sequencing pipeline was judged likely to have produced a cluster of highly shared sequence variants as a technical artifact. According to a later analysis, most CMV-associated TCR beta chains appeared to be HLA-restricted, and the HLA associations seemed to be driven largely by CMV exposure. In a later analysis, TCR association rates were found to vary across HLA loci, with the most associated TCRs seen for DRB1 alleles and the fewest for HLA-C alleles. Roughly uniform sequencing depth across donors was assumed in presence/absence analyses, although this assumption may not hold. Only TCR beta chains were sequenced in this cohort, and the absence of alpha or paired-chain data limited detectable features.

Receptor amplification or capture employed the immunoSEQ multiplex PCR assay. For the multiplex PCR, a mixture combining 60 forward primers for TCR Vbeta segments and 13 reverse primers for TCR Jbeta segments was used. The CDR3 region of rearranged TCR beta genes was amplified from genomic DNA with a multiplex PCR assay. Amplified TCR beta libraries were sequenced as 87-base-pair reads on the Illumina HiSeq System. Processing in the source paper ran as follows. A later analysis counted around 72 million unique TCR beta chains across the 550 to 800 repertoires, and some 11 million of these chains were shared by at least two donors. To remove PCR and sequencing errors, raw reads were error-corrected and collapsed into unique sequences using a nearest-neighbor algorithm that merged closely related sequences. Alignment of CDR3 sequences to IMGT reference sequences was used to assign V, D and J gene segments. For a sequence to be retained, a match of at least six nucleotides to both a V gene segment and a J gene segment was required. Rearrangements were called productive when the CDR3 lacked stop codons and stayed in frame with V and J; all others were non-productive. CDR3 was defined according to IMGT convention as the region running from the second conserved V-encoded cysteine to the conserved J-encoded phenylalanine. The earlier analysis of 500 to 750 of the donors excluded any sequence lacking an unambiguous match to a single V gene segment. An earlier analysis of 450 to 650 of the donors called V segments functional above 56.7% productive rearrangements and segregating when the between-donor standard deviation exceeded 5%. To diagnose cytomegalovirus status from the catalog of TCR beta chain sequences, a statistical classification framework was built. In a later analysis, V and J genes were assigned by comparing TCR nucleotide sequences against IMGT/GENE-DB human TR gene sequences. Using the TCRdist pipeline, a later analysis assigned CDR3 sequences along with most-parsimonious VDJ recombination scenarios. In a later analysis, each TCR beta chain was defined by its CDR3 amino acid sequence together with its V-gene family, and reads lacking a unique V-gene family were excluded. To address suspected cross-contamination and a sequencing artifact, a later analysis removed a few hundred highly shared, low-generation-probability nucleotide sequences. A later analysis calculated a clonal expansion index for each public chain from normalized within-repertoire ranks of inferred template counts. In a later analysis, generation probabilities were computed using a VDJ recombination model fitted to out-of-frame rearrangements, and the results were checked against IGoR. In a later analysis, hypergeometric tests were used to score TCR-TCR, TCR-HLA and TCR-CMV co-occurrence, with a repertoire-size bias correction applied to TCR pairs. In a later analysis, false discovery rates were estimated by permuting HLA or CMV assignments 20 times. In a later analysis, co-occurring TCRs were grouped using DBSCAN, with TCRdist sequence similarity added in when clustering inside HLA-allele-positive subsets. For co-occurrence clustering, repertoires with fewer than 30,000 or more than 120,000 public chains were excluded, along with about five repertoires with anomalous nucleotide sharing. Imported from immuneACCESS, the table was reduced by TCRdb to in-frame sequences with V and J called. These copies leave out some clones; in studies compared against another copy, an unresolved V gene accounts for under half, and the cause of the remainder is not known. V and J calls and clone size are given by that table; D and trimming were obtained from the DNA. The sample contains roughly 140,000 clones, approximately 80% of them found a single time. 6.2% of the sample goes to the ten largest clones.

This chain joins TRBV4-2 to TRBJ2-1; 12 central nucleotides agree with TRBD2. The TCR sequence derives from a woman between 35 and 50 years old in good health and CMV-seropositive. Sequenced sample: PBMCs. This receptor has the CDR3 CASSQDLAGGRDEQFF. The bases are TGTGCCAGCAGCCAAGATCTAGCGGGAGGGCGGGATGAGCAGTTCTTC.